Below, 2 T cell receptor beta chains from the same sample are listed, as sequenced in a study of blood T cell repertoires in COVID-19. Generated by immunoSEQ multiplex PCR, the TCRdb table keeps only in-frame clones and is missing some. The table records approximately 160,000 clones, more than 70% of them present only once. Sequenced material: PBMCs or T cells enriched from blood (not recorded which). The receptor source for this set is a woman in her fifties or sixties in a cohort exposed to, infected with or recovered from COVID-19 (not recorded which).

The gene calls are TRBV30 and TRBJ1-5; TRBD1 might be the D (5 bases). This CDR3 is built from 15 residues. With 4 bases removed from V and 2 bases from J, the gap between germline ends came to 15 bases. Germline V gives CDR1 GTSNPN, CDR2 SVGIG (reference sequence). The CDR3 is CAWKLRGRGNQPQHF. The CDR3, as DNA: TGTGCCTGGAAACTAAGGGGCAGGGGCAATCAGCCCCAGCATTTT. Combining the CDR3 with reference TRBV30 and TRBJ1-5 gives the whole variable domain SQTIHQWPATLVQPVGSPLSLECTVEGTSNPNLYWYRQAAGRGLQLLFYSVGIGQISSEVPQNLSASRPQDRQFILSSKKLLLSDSGFYLCAWKLRGRGNQPQHFGDGTRLSIL.

The chain employs TRBV5-1 and TRBJ2-2; 7 bases line up with TRBD1. The germline V gene has CDR1 SGHRS and CDR2 YFSETQ. V gave up 2 bases and J gave up 5 bases; unmatched junction bases: 3. The CDR3 consists of 14 residues. The CDR3 region is CASSLRQGTGELFF. The CDR3 coding sequence is TGCGCCAGCAGCTTAAGACAGGGTACCGGGGAGCTGTTTTTT.